The 29 T cell receptor beta chains given below trace back to one sample, sequenced in a study of blood T cell repertoires in COVID-19. Sequencing used immunoSEQ multiplex PCR; TCRdb keeps in-frame clones, though not all of them. Among about 170,000 clones listed, 83% were seen once. Sequenced sample: peripheral blood. The source of these receptors is a woman at least 80 years old with acute or convalescent COVID-19.

The chain links TRBV6-5 to TRBJ2-7; TRBD1 agrees at 7 bases. The trim removed 5 bases at V and 7 bases at J, leaving 14 bases unmatched. The V gene's germline CDR1 is MNHEY and CDR2 SVGAGI. This CDR3 spans 15 amino acids. CDR3 sequence: CASSPPGRGPSEQYF. The DNA for the CDR3 is TGTGCCAGCAGTCCCCCGGGAAGGGGGCCAAGTGAGCAGTACTTC.

The table lists this clone with a count of one. The CDR3 here is CASDQADSYNEQFF. CDR3 in DNA: TGCGCCAGCGATCAGGCGGACAGCTACAATGAGCAGTTCTTC. The J gene is TRBJ2-1, the V gene TRBV5-1; the D gene is possibly TRBD1 (6 bases). The CDR3 is 14 residues long. Germline V gene lookup returns CDR1 SGHRS and CDR2 YFSETQ. Trimming shortened V by 7 bases and J by 3 bases, and 14 bases separated the two germline ends.

The chain carries TRBV28 and TRBJ1-4; 9 nucleotides match TRBD1. This CDR3 has 14 residues. The ends lost 7 bases at V and 5 bases at J; junction bases unmatched: 5. Germline V CDR1 and CDR2: MDHEN, SYDVKM. CDR3 bases: TGTGCCAGCACCGGACAGGGGAGAAATGAAAAACTGTTTTTT. It yields the protein CASTGQGRNEKLFF.

The chain joins TRBV2 to TRBJ2-7, with 7 positions matching TRBD1. V dropped 5 bases and J dropped 6; count of bases not matched to a gene: 10. The CDR3 loop spans 14 amino acids. Germline V gives CDR1 SNHLY, CDR2 FYNNEI. CDR3: CASSRQGRFSEQYF. CDR3 coding DNA: TGTGCCAGCAGTCGACAGGGACGGTTTAGCGAGCAGTACTTC. Complete variable domain (other parts from reference TRBV2 and TRBJ2-7): EPEVTQTPSHQVTQMGQEVILRCVPISNHLYFYWYRQILGQKVEFLVSFYNNEISEKSEIFDDQFSVERPDGSNFTLKIRSTKLEDSAMYFCASSRQGRFSEQYFGPGTRLTVT.

The chain links TRBV18 to TRBJ2-5, with 7 bases aligning to TRBD1. Germline V lookup: CDR1 KGHSH, CDR2 LQKENI. The CDR3 sequence is 15 residues long. The ends lost 4 bases at V and 2 bases at J; junction bases unmatched: 7. This chain's CDR3 is CASSLTGVGQETQYF. DNA of the CDR3: TGTGCCAGCTCACTTACAGGGGTTGGGCAAGAGACCCAGTACTTC.

The CDR3 loop is CASSEALASLFF. In DNA, the CDR3 is TGTGCCAGCAGTGAAGCGCTGGCTAGTTTGTTCTTC. The chain has TRBV2 and TRBJ2-1; no reliable D call. This CDR3 has 12 residues. V was clipped by 0 bases and J by 15 bases, with 12 bases between them. Germline V gives CDR1 SNHLY, CDR2 FYNNEI.

In its sample, this clone was seen a few times. The chain combines TRBV19 with TRBJ1-2; the D gene is possibly TRBD1 (5 bases). The CDR3 sequence is 15 residues long. The germline V gene encodes CDR1 LNHDA and CDR2 SQIVND (reference sequence). The germline V and J ends were trimmed by 1 base and 3 bases, with 12 bases remaining between them. CDR3 region: CASSIGVQADYGYTF. CDR3 sequence (DNA): TGTGCCAGTAGTATAGGGGTACAGGCCGACTATGGCTACACCTTC.

V gene TRBV7-8 combines with J gene TRBJ1-1; TRBD1 is a possible D gene (5 bases). Trimming cost V 5 bases and J 1 base, with 14 bases left between them. This CDR3 comprises 15 residues. Germline-derived CDR1 and CDR2 are SGHVS and FQNEAQ. The CDR3 loop reads CASSETGLTNTEAFF. In DNA form, the CDR3 reads TGTGCCAGCAGCGAAACGGGACTCACGAACACTGAAGCTTTCTTT.

J is TRBJ2-5 and V is TRBV4-1; TRBD2 agrees at 8 bases. CDR3 size: 19 residues. The ends lost 0 bases at V and 5 bases at J; junction bases unmatched: 17. Germline lookup yields CDR1 MGHRA and CDR2 YSYEKL. The CDR3 loop is CASSQEGSGLAGVVETQYF. The CDR3 DNA reads as TGCGCCAGCAGCCAAGAAGGTTCCGGACTAGCAGGAGTGGTGGAGACCCAGTACTTC.

V gene TRBV28 combines with J gene TRBJ1-5, with 7 bases aligning to TRBD1. The CDR3 runs 15 residues. Trimming removed 6 bases from V and 6 bases from J; junction bases left unmatched: 11. The germline V gene encodes CDR1 MDHEN and CDR2 SYDVKM. CDR3 loop: CASRSWQGESQPQHF. The CDR3, as DNA: TGTGCCAGCAGGTCGTGGCAGGGGGAATCTCAGCCCCAGCATTTT.

The rearrangement uses TRBV11-1 and TRBJ1-2; 9 bases are a match to TRBD1. V was pared by 5 bases and J by 2 bases, with 9 bases of the junction left unmatched. There are 16 residues in the CDR3. The germline V gene encodes CDR1 SGHAT and CDR2 FQDESV (reference sequence). CDR3 DNA: TGTGCCAGCAGCAGACAAACAGGGGGCAGGAACTATGGCTACACCTTC. This encodes CASSRQTGGRNYGYTF. The whole variable domain, filled in from reference TRBV11-1 and TRBJ1-2, reads EAEVAQSPRYKITEKSQAVAFWCDPISGHATLYWYRQILGQGPELLVQFQDESVVDDSQLPKDRFSAERLKGVDSTLKIQPAELGDSAMYLCASSRQTGGRNYGYTFGSGTRLTVV.

The gene calls are TRBV18 and TRBJ2-7; 9 nucleotides agree with TRBD2. Trimming cost V 2 bases and J 2 bases; bases outside gene matches: 7. The CDR3 contains 16 residues. The V gene's germline CDR1 is KGHSH and CDR2 LQKENI. The DNA of the CDR3 is TGTGCCAGCTCACCAGAGACTAGCGGAGCGACCTACGAGCAGTACTTC. Its protein product is CASSPETSGATYEQYF.

The chain has TRBV11-2 and TRBJ1-4; D possibly corresponds to TRBD1 (5 bases). This CDR3 comprises 16 residues. V lost 1 base and J lost 5, with 14 bases in between. CDR1 and CDR2 (germline): SGHAT, FQNNGV. DNA of the CDR3: TGTGCCAGCAGCTTAGTGCCTTCAGGGTGGAATGAAAAACTGTTTTTT. Amino acids: CASSLVPSGWNEKLFF.

In the case of this clone: Other DNA sequences from this sample encode an identical CDR3 as well. The rearrangement uses TRBV7-2 and TRBJ2-3; 11 positions match TRBD2. V shed 3 bases and J 2 bases; nucleotides not matched to a gene: 1. The CDR3 consists of 15 residues. In germline, CDR1 is SGHTA, CDR2 FQGNSA. CDR3 bases: TGTGCCAGCAGCTTGACTAGCGGGACCACAGATACGCAGTATTTT. Amino acids: CASSLTSGTTDTQYF.

This clone was detected only a few times. This rearrangement joins TRBV7-9 to TRBJ2-3, with 7 bases that match TRBD1. The CDR3 extends over 18 amino acids. Per germline, CDR1 SEHNR and CDR2 FQNEAQ (reference sequence). The ends lost 2 bases at V and 6 bases at J; junction bases unmatched: 17. CDR3 sequence: CASSLIGRGQRMKDTQYF. Written as DNA, the CDR3 is TGTGCCAGCAGCTTAATCGGCAGGGGACAGCGTATGAAGGATACGCAGTATTTT.

This clone turned up a few times. The same CDR3 also results from other DNA sequences found in this sample. V usage is TRBV11-2 and J usage is TRBJ2-2; D is perhaps TRBD2 (5 bases). V lost 1 base, J lost 7 bases, and 7 bases lay in between. Per the germline V gene, CDR1 is SGHAT and CDR2 is FQNNGV. This CDR3 is built from 13 residues. The DNA for the CDR3 is TGTGCCAGCAGCTTAGGTCGGGGCGGGGAGCTGTTTTTT. Encoded protein: CASSLGRGGELFF.

The genes are TRBV5-5 and TRBJ1-6; D gene uncertain. Looked up from germline, CDR1 is SGHKS and CDR2 is YYEKEE (reference sequence). The CDR3 totals 18 residues. Trimming cost V 1 base and J 0 bases, with 14 bases left between them. This CDR3 reads CASSLILVGSSYNSPLHF. DNA of the CDR3: TGTGCCAGCAGCTTGATTCTTGTTGGGAGCTCCTATAATTCACCCCTCCACTTT.

The chain uses TRBV19 and TRBJ1-5, with 8 bases that match TRBD1. The CDR3 is made up of 15 amino acids. CDR1 is LNHDA and CDR2 is SQIVND in the germline V gene (reference sequence). V lost 3 bases to trimming and J lost 4 bases; unmatched junction nucleotides: 5. The CDR3 sequence is CASSISTGDNQPQHF. The DNA for the CDR3 is TGTGCCAGTAGTATCTCGACAGGGGATAATCAGCCCCAGCATTTT. Full variable domain (missing parts from reference TRBV19 and TRBJ1-5): DGGITQSPKYLFRKEGQNVTLSCEQNLNHDAMYWYRQDPGQGLRLIYYSQIVNDFQKGDIAEGYSVSREKKESFPLTVTSAQKNPTAFYLCASSISTGDNQPQHFGDGTRLSIL.

The genes are TRBV28 and TRBJ1-4, with 7 bases identical to TRBD1. CDR3 length equals 16 residues. CDR1 is MDHEN and CDR2 is SYDVKM in the germline V gene. V trimming: 6 bases; J trimming: 5 bases; junction bases outside the gene matches: 12. The CDR3 loop reads CASSSASGTVNEKLFF. The CDR3 coding sequence is TGTGCCAGCAGCTCTGCCTCCGGGACAGTAAATGAAAAACTGTTTTTT.

This clone was seen once. The chain recombines TRBV7-9 with TRBJ1-1; D may be TRBD1 (6 bases). Trimming cost V 1 base and J 6 bases, with 12 bases left between them. CDR1 is SEHNR, CDR2 FQNEAQ, per germline (reference sequence). This CDR3 comprises 14 residues. The chain's CDR3 is CASSLGTAQPEAFF. CDR3 nucleotide sequence: TGTGCCAGCAGCTTAGGGACAGCTCAACCTGAAGCTTTCTTT.

The count of this clone is one. CDR3 coding DNA: TGTGCCAGCAGATGGAGGGGATTAGCACCCGGGGAGCTGTTTTTT. Encoded protein: CASRWRGLAPGELFF. The chain joins TRBV6-6 to TRBJ2-2; possible D gene TRBD2, 6 bases. Deletions cut 6 bases from V and 6 bases from J, with 17 bases between. CDR1 and CDR2 from the germline V gene are MNHNY and SVGAGI (reference sequence). The length of the CDR3 is 15 residues.

The chain links TRBV9 to TRBJ2-2; possibly TRBD2 for D (6 bases). Germline CDR1 SGDLS, CDR2 YYNGEE. Trimming shortened V by 3 bases and J by 5 bases, and 17 bases separated the two germline ends. This CDR3 region has 16 residues. The CDR3 loop reads CASSGPRERGTGELFF. CDR3 in DNA: TGTGCCAGCAGCGGGCCTCGGGAGAGGGGAACCGGGGAGCTGTTTTTT.

The rearrangement uses TRBV2 and TRBJ2-2; D call uncertain. Trimming shortened V by 6 bases and J by 0 bases, and 8 bases separated the two germline ends. Germline CDR1 is SNHLY and CDR2 is FYNNEI. The CDR3 runs to 14 residues. The CDR3 nucleotides read TGTGCCAGCAGCCTAATTTCGAACACCGGGGAGCTGTTTTTT. Translated, it gives CASSLISNTGELFF. Looking up the rest from reference TRBV2 and TRBJ2-2 gives the full variable domain: EPEVTQTPSHQVTQMGQEVILRCVPISNHLYFYWYRQILGQKVEFLVSFYNNEISEKSEIFDDQFSVERPDGSNFTLKIRSTKLEDSAMYFCASSLISNTGELFFGEGSRLTVL.

The chain uses TRBV9 and TRBJ2-1, with TRBD2 matching over 8 bases. Per the germline V gene, CDR1 is SGDLS and CDR2 is YYNGEE. V shed 4 bases and J 8 bases; nucleotides not matched to a gene: 8. The CDR3 extends over 14 amino acids. Written as DNA, the CDR3 is TGTGCCAGCAGCTTGGGACTAGAACTAGATGAGCAGTTCTTC. It yields the protein CASSLGLELDEQFF.

The rearrangement joins TRBV5-1 to TRBJ2-3; TRBD2 agrees at 10 bases. The V gene end was trimmed by 4 bases and the J gene end by 2 bases; junction bases not matched to a gene: 4. The germline V gene has CDR1 SGHRS and CDR2 YFSETQ. The CDR3 extends over 15 amino acids. The CDR3 nucleotides read TGCGCCAGCAGCACTCTAGCGGGGGCCACAGATACGCAGTATTTT. Amino acid sequence: CASSTLAGATDTQYF.

The chain has TRBV10-3 and TRBJ1-4; D not certain. From germline, CDR1 is ENHRY and CDR2 SYGVKD. V was trimmed by 6 bases and J by 7 bases, leaving 15 bases between them. The CDR3 totals 14 residues. DNA for the CDR3: TGTGCCATCAGCGAACGGGGAGCTGGTGAAAAACTGTTTTTT. This gives the protein CAISERGAGEKLFF.

On this clone: One junction end disagrees with the germline gene, perhaps due to a read error. CDR3 region: CAVRRTLQVQEKLFF. Here the CDR3 DNA reads TGTGCCGTCAGGAGAACCCTACAGGTTCAGGAAAAACTGTTTTTT. This chain links TRBV10-3 with TRBJ1-4; D perhaps matches TRBD1 (5 bases). Germline loops: CDR1 ENHRY, CDR2 SYGVKD. CDR3 length: 15 residues.

The chain joins TRBV7-2 to TRBJ2-3; weak D call: TRBD2 (6 bases). Per germline, CDR1 SGHTA and CDR2 FQGNSA. V was pared by 3 bases and J by 0 bases, with 13 bases between. CDR3 length: 16 amino acids. The CDR3 region has the DNA TGTGCCAGCAGCTTGGGAGGAGGAACTAGCACAGATACGCAGTATTTT. Its translation: CASSLGGGTSTDTQYF.

This clone was counted between two and nine times. As DNA, the CDR3 is TGTGCCACCAGCAGAGGGGGGATAGGGGGCGCGGGTGGCTACACCTTC. Translation: CATSRGGIGGAGGYTF. The chain combines TRBV15 with TRBJ1-2; 7 bases align to TRBD1. Germline trimming cut 1 base from V and 7 bases from J; bases unmatched to any gene: 12. The CDR3 is 16 residues long. Per the germline V gene, CDR1 is LNHNV and CDR2 is YYDKDF (reference sequence).